Below are 7 T cell receptor beta chains sequenced from a single sample in a study of spatial heterogeneity in lung cancer. TCRdb recomputed calls from the 5' RACE reads with MiXCR, one row per CDR3 protein. This table holds about 6,600 distinct CDR3 sequences, under 20% found once. The time point: sample taken at primary tumor resection. This sample comprised normal lung tissue next to the tumor, obtained at surgery. The receptors stem from a male donor with early-stage non-small cell lung cancer.

There are a few counts of this clonotype. In nucleotides, the CDR3 is TGCAGCGTTGTATCGGGGGCGGAACAAGAGACCCAGTACTTC. Amino acids: CSVVSGAEQETQYF. The chain employs TRBV29-1 and TRBJ2-5, with D perhaps assigned TRBD1 or TRBD2 (6 bases each). Trimming shortened V by 4 bases and J by 2 bases, and 14 bases separated the two germline ends. The CDR3 sequence is 14 residues long. The germline gives CDR1 SQVTM, CDR2 ANQGSEA.

This clonotype has just a few counts. The chain employs TRBV5-6 and TRBJ2-3, with D perhaps TRBD2 (6 bases). CDR3 length: 15 amino acids. Germline V gene lookup returns CDR1 SGHDT and CDR2 YYEEEE. V was trimmed by 4 bases and J by 3 bases, leaving 15 bases between them. CDR3 sequence (DNA): TGTGCCAGCAGCCGCGGGGAGACTGAGACAGATACGCAGTATTTT. Translated, it gives CASSRGETETDTQYF.

This clonotype is termed medium-sized. The chain carries TRBV7-8 and TRBJ2-1, with 14 nucleotides matching TRBD2. This CDR3 is built from 19 residues. Germline V gene data show CDR1 as SGHVS and CDR2 as FQNEAQ. The V and J ends lost 3 bases and 7 bases, in that order; junction bases with no gene match: 14. CDR3 bases: TGTGCCAGCAGCTTCATGACTAGCGGGAGGGCCGTGGTAAGGAATGAGCAGTTCTTC. Translation gives CASSFMTSGRAVVRNEQFF.

Only one count was recorded for this clonotype. One end of the junction does not line up with germline, which may come from a read error. The V and J genes are TRBV28 and TRBJ2-1, with 10 positions matching TRBD2. Germline V gene sequence: CDR1 MDHEN, CDR2 SYDVKM. CDR3 length: 18 amino acids. This chain's CDR3 is CASSSGLAGVLTRNEQFF. CDR3 nucleotide sequence: TGCGCTAGTAGTTCAGGGCTAGCGGGAGTTCTTACAAGGAATGAGCAGTTCTTC.

Only a few counts were recorded for this clonotype. V is TRBV2 and J is TRBJ2-7; 8 bases map to TRBD1. CDR3 length equals 14 residues. V lost 4 bases and J lost 6; bases outside the gene matches: 8. Germline CDR1 SNHLY, CDR2 FYNNEI. CDR3 bases: TGTGCCAGCAGTGGGGAGCAGGGGGCTGTCGAGCAGTACTTC. This encodes CASSGEQGAVEQYF.

This chain links TRBV5-4 with TRBJ2-6; D uncertain. V lost 5 bases, J lost 0 bases, and 12 bases lay in between. Per the germline V gene, CDR1 is SGHNT and CDR2 is YYREEE (reference sequence). The CDR3 is 16 residues long. Here the CDR3 reads CASSRTTSSGANVLTF. In DNA form, the CDR3 reads TGTGCCAGCAGTAGGACCACCTCCTCTGGGGCCAACGTCCTGACTTTC.

This clonotype appeared a few times. This rearrangement joins TRBV6-5 to TRBJ2-4, with 7 bases lining up with TRBD1. Germline V gene data show CDR1 as MNHEY and CDR2 as SVGAGI. The CDR3 is 18 residues long. V trimming: 2 bases; J trimming: 1 base; junction bases outside the gene matches: 11. CDR3 in amino acids: CASSYAWDRNFAKNIQYF. The CDR3 coding sequence is TGTGCCAGCAGTTACGCTTGGGACAGAAATTTTGCCAAAAACATTCAGTACTTC.